The table lists the clone carrying this T cell receptor (beta chain) with many counts. Its target is unknown. Trimming left V 0 bases short and J 6 bases short, with 10 bases between. The germline V gene encodes CDR1 SGHDT and CDR2 YYEEEE. The CDR3 extends over 14 amino acids. TCR cDNA molecules each had a unique molecular identifier. TCRdb re-called the 5' RACE reads through MiXCR, storing one row per CDR3 protein. The table shows more than 10,000 distinct CDR3 sequences, with approximately 5% occurring only once. As to time point: sample taken at primary tumor resection. Whole RNA, which was extracted from tumor, nontumor lung tissue or frozen PBMC, was sequenced without any cell sorting. The entry originates in a study of spatial heterogeneity in lung cancer. Study in general: The average count in raw reads for each unique TCR and UMI combination exceeded nine appearances.

Whole-study results and caveats: Tumor mutation counts were tracked by expanded intratumoral alpha and beta TCR counts. The study found that ubiquitous and regional expanded TCR counts tracked ubiquitous and regional nonsynonymous mutations, respectively.

The sequencing here drew on lung tumor tissue, taken at surgery. The rearrangement links TRBV5-6 to TRBJ2-1; D might be TRBD2 (7 bases). The source of this sequence is a male donor with early-stage non-small cell lung cancer. The CDR3 DNA sequence: TGTGCCAGCAGCTTGGCGGGGGGCCCCAATGAGCAGTTCTTC. Protein sequence: CASSLAGGPNEQFF. The complete variable domain, with remaining parts taken from reference TRBV5-6 and TRBJ2-1, reads DAGVTQSPTHLIKTRGQQVTLRCSPKSGHDTVSWYQQALGQGPQFIFQYYEEEERQRGNFPDRFSGHQFPNYSSELNVNALLLGDSALYLCASSLAGGPNEQFFGPGTRLTVL.